These T cell receptor beta chains were read from a single sample in a study of patients and donors after allogeneic stem cell transplantation. Each CDR3 protein gets one entry after TCRdb re-called the RT-PCR reads with MiXCR. The table records about 960,000 distinct CDR3 sequences, around 17% of them present only once. The specimen was blood, either unsorted or a sorted T cell fraction (not recorded which). Source of these receptors: a human donor who was either an allogeneic HSCT recipient or a stem cell or donor lymphocyte infusion donor (not recorded which). It is not recorded whose cells these are; they may come from a transplant donor. The CDR3 runs from the conserved cysteine through the conserved F or W. A D gene is named only where the DNA matches it firmly. Size tells how often a clone was seen (once, few, many) or the class of an expanded clone, and some rows leave it out.

d_call	v_call	j_call	clone_size	cdr3_aa	cdr3_nt
TRBD1	TRBV24-1	TRBJ1-5	NA	CATSPRQGANQPQHF	TGTGCCACCAGTCCAAGACAGGGGGCAAATCAGCCCCAGCATTTT
TRBD2	TRBV6-5	TRBJ2-1	many	CASSFLLAGGLNEQFF	TGTGCCAGCAGTTTTCTCCTAGCGGGGGGTTTAAATGAGCAGTTCTTC
TRBD1	TRBV6-1	TRBJ1-5	NA	CASRRGQGIPSNQPQHF	TGTGCCAGCAGACGTGGACAGGGAATTCCGAGCAATCAGCCCCAGCATTTT
NA	TRBV12-3/TRBV12-4	TRBJ2-7	few	CASSRRGEQYF	TGTGCCAGCAGTAGACGGGGGGAGCAGTACTTC
TRBD2	TRBV5-1	TRBJ2-5	few	CASSGTSGEKETQYF	TGCGCCAGCAGCGGGACTAGCGGGGAGAAAGAGACCCAGTACTTC
TRBD1	TRBV27	TRBJ2-7	few	CASSLQIQGSSYEQYF	TGTGCCAGCAGTTTACAAATACAGGGGTCCTCCTACGAGCAGTACTTC
TRBD2	TRBV12-3/TRBV12-4	TRBJ2-3	NA	CASSPSGRVTDTQYF	TGTGCCAGCAGCCCTAGCGGGAGGGTCACAGATACGCAGTATTTT
NA	TRBV7-2	TRBJ2-1	NA	CASSLVTNPHNEQFF	TGTGCCAGCAGCTTGGTAACCAACCCCCACAATGAGCAGTTCTTC
NA	TRBV20-1	TRBJ2-2	few	CSALDTGELFF	TGCAGTGCTCTGGACACCGGGGAGCTGTTTTTT
NA	TRBV7-9	TRBJ2-2	few	CASSLGSPSSNTGELFF	TGTGCCAGCAGCTTAGGGTCGCCCAGTTCGAACACCGGGGAGCTGTTTTTT
NA	TRBV5-1	TRBJ1-2	NA	CASSSELGGYGYTF	TGCGCCAGCAGCTCCGAACTGGGGGGCTATGGCTACACCTTC
TRBD1	TRBV7-9	TRBJ2-3	few	CASRMTGDTDTQYF	TGTGCCAGCAGAATGACAGGGGACACAGATACGCAGTATTTT
NA	TRBV6-2/TRBV6-3	TRBJ2-1	NA	CASSRLITEQFF	TGTGCCAGCAGTCGACTAATCACTGAGCAGTTCTTC
NA	TRBV27	TRBJ1-2	few	CASSAHRDKNYGYTF	TGTGCCAGCAGTGCCCACCGGGACAAGAACTATGGCTACACCTTC
NA	TRBV18	TRBJ2-2	NA	CASSPLAGRTGELFF	TGTGCCAGCTCACCACTGGCAGGGCGCACCGGGGAGCTGTTTTTT
NA	TRBV6-5	TRBJ1-3	NA	CASSYSHIPGSGNTIYF	TGTGCCAGCAGTTACTCGCACATCCCTGGCTCTGGAAACACCATATATTTT
TRBD1	TRBV29-1	TRBJ2-5	NA	CSAYGAGGTQYF	TGCAGCGCTTACGGGGCAGGGGGGACCCAGTACTTC
NA	TRBV29-1	TRBJ1-1	many	CSLWGGRNTEAFF	TGCAGCCTCTGGGGGGGGCGAAACACTGAAGCTTTCTTT
NA	TRBV5-5	TRBJ2-7	few	CASSRHSKLNYEQYF	TGTGCCAGCAGTCGACATAGCAAGTTAAACTACGAGCAGTACTTC
NA	TRBV7-3	TRBJ2-1	NA	CASSLVSNRGNNEQFF	TGTGCCAGCAGCTTGGTTTCGAATCGGGGGAACAATGAGCAGTTCTTC
NA	TRBV5-1	TRBJ1-1	NA	CASSPGPPGTEAFF	TGCGCCAGCAGCCCGGGACCGCCGGGAACTGAAGCTTTCTTT
NA	TRBV2	TRBJ2-4	many	CASKTGGGAKNIQYF	TGTGCCAGCAAGACGGGGGGCGGTGCCAAAAACATTCAGTACTTC
NA	TRBV24-1	TRBJ2-1	NA	CATQDASSYNEQFF	TGTGCCACCCAGGACGCGAGCTCCTACAATGAGCAGTTCTTC
TRBD1	TRBV28	TRBJ2-7	many	CASSFMGQGRYEQYF	TGTGCCAGCAGTTTCATGGGACAGGGACGCTACGAGCAGTACTTC
NA	TRBV14	TRBJ2-7	NA	CASSQERGASPYEQYF	TGTGCCAGCAGCCAAGAGAGAGGGGCCAGCCCCTACGAGCAGTACTTC
NA	TRBV12-3/TRBV12-4	TRBJ2-7	few	CASSFGGSPYEQYF	TGTGCCAGCAGTTTTGGGGGGTCGCCCTACGAGCAGTACTTC
NA	TRBV3-1	TRBJ1-1	NA	CASSPRRGPNTEAFF	TGTGCCAGCAGCCCCAGACGGGGGCCGAACACTGAAGCTTTCTTT
TRBD1	TRBV4-3	TRBJ1-5	NA	CASSQDDRGREILDQPQHF	TGCGCCAGCAGCCAAGATGACAGGGGGCGGGAAATTCTTGATCAGCCCCAGCATTTT
TRBD2	TRBV29-1	TRBJ2-7	few	CSVSVSSGSSKQYF	TGCAGCGTTTCGGTCTCTAGCGGGAGCTCGAAGCAGTACTTC
NA	TRBV4-1	TRBJ2-1	NA	CASSQDREEQFF	TGCGCCAGCAGCCAAGACAGGGAAGAGCAGTTCTTC
NA	TRBV29-1	TRBJ2-1	few	CSVDARRGRNEQFF	TGCAGCGTTGACGCCCGTCGGGGGCGGAATGAGCAGTTCTTC
NA	TRBV12-3/TRBV12-4	TRBJ1-3	NA	CASRPQGKENTIYF	TGTGCCAGCAGGCCCCAGGGAAAAGAAAACACCATATATTTT
NA	TRBV12-3/TRBV12-4	TRBJ1-1	few	CASSLRTVTNTEAFF	TGTGCCAGCAGTTTAAGGACAGTTACGAACACTGAAGCTTTCTTT
TRBD2	TRBV7-8	TRBJ2-1	NA	CASSPRTSGRSSYNEQFF	TGTGCCAGCAGCCCTAGGACTAGCGGGAGAAGCTCCTACAATGAGCAGTTCTTC
TRBD1	TRBV29-1	TRBJ2-7	few	CSVALGQNPYEQYF	TGCAGCGTTGCATTGGGACAGAACCCCTACGAGCAGTACTTC
NA	TRBV6-2/TRBV6-3	TRBJ2-7	NA	CASSGQGLGHEQYF	TGTGCCAGCAGTGGGCAGGGACTTGGACACGAGCAGTACTTC
TRBD1	TRBV29-1	TRBJ1-1	many	CSVTDRTGEAFF	TGCAGCGTGACGGACAGGACCGGTGAAGCTTTCTTT
TRBD1	TRBV12-3/TRBV12-4	TRBJ2-1	few	CASSLDRGVLGEQFF	TGTGCCAGCAGCCTCGACAGGGGGGTCCTAGGGGAGCAGTTCTTC
NA	TRBV20-1	TRBJ2-7	few	CSARDPRAYNYEQYF	TGCAGTGCTAGAGATCCGAGGGCCTACAACTACGAGCAGTACTTC
TRBD2	TRBV29-1	TRBJ2-1	few	CSAVRLAGNEQFF	TGCAGCGCGGTAAGGTTAGCGGGGAATGAGCAGTTCTTC